Shown below are 16 T cell receptor beta chains from a single sample sequenced in a study of blood T cells in healthy people across ages. Next came a second PCR, run for about 7 to 11 cycles, which used a sample-barcoded 5' primer along with a J-beta primer mix. TCRdb itself ran the 5' RACE reads through MiXCR, one entry per CDR3 protein. The data contain hundreds of thousands of distinct CDR3 sequences, about 36% of them singletons. The source material was blood. Receptors were obtained from a young man in good health.

The chain joins TRBV7-3 to TRBJ1-2; TRBD1 matches at 7 bases. This CDR3 has 13 residues. Germline V CDR1 and CDR2: SGHTA, FQGTGA. After removal of 5 bases from V and 8 bases from J, the junction contained 8 bases not matched to a gene. CDR3 residues: CASSMVGGDGYTF. The CDR3, as DNA: TGTGCCAGCAGCATGGTAGGGGGCGACGGCTACACCTTC.

This chain links TRBV4-3 with TRBJ2-5; weak D call: TRBD1 (6 bases). Trimming cost V 0 bases and J 2 bases, with 13 bases left between them. The CDR3 sequence is 16 residues long. Germline values: CDR1 LGHNA, CDR2 YSLEER. CDR3 DNA sequence: TGCGCCAGCAGCCAAGATCTGACAGGACGACAAGAGACCCAGTACTTC. It specifies CASSQDLTGRQETQYF.

Ten or more counts support this clonotype. V usage is TRBV7-9 and J usage is TRBJ2-2; D call uncertain. V was trimmed by 1 base and J by 6 bases, leaving 3 bases between them. Germline V CDR1 and CDR2: SEHNR, FQNEAQ (reference sequence). The CDR3 has 12 residues. The CDR3 spells CASSLVPGELFF. The CDR3 bases are TGTGCCAGCAGCTTAGTCCCCGGGGAGCTGTTTTTT.

This clonotype was detected a few times. The V call is TRBV27, the J call TRBJ1-1; 9 bases agree with TRBD1. The V and J ends lost 4 bases and 3 bases, in that order; junction bases with no gene match: 6. CDR3 length: 15 amino acids. CDR1 is MNHEY and CDR2 is SMNVEV in the germline V gene (reference sequence). CDR3 in DNA: TGTGCCAGCAGTTGGGGGGGACAGGGCTACACTGAAGCTTTCTTT. Amino acids: CASSWGGQGYTEAFF.

Regarding this clonotype: This sequence may be a read error, since a much larger clone differs from it by one base. V is TRBV4-2 and J is TRBJ2-1; D unresolved. Germline CDR1 reads LGHNA; CDR2 reads YNFKEQ. This CDR3 is 15 amino acids long. In nucleotides, the CDR3 is TGTGCCAGCAGCCAAGGAATAGTAACGAACAATGGGCAGTTCTTC. Translated: CASSQGIVTNNGQFF.

This clonotype was counted ten times or more. V is TRBV2 and J is TRBJ2-7, with TRBD2 as a possible D gene (6 bases). Trimming removed 5 bases at V and 11 bases at J, with 28 bases between. Germline values: CDR1 SNHLY, CDR2 FYNNEI. The CDR3 length is 16 residues. The CDR3 region has the DNA TGTGCCAGCAGTCTTCTCCAACCGGACCTCGGGGGTTTGGAGTACTTC. This translates into CASSLLQPDLGGLEYF. The variable domain in full, completed from reference TRBV2 and TRBJ2-7, reads EPEVTQTPSHQVTQMGQEVILRCVPISNHLYFYWYRQILGQKVEFLVSFYNNEISEKSEIFDDQFSVERPDGSNFTLKIRSTKLEDSAMYFCASSLLQPDLGGLEYFGPGTRLTVT.

This chain links TRBV7-2 with TRBJ1-5, with D possibly being TRBD1 (6 bases). CDR3 length: 14 residues. The V gene lost 7 bases and the J gene lost 1 base, with 11 bases spanning the gap. In germline, CDR1 is SGHTA, CDR2 FQGNSA. The CDR3 protein is CASNKQGSNQPQHF. CDR3 DNA: TGTGCCAGCAACAAACAGGGCAGCAATCAGCCCCAGCATTTT.

The V and J genes are TRBV12-3 or TRBV12-4 and TRBJ1-5; no reliable D call. CDR3 length: 15 amino acids. With 5 bases removed from V and 2 bases from J, the gap between germline ends came to 13 bases. The CDR3 loop is CASSREPDGNQPQHF. For the CDR3, the DNA is TGTGCCAGCAGTAGGGAGCCAGATGGCAATCAGCCCCAGCATTTT.

This clonotype has at least ten counts. This sequence joins TRBV29-1 and TRBJ2-7; a possible D gene is TRBD1 (6 bases). Trimming removed 3 bases from V and 3 bases from J, with 9 bases in between. CDR1 and CDR2 from the germline V gene are SQVTM and ANQGSEA. This CDR3 region has 12 residues. In DNA form, the CDR3 reads TGCAGCGTTGAGTCCAGGGGCTACGAGCAGTACTTC. It specifies CSVESRGYEQYF.

At least ten counts were recorded for this clonotype. The chain couples TRBV6-5 to TRBJ1-2; TRBD1 might be the D (5 bases). The CDR3 loop spans 13 amino acids. V was cut by 6 bases and J by 4 bases, with 12 bases left in between. Germline loops: CDR1 MNHEY, CDR2 SVGAGI. CDR3 in amino acids: CASSRGTVYGYTF. CDR3 in DNA: TGTGCCAGCAGCCGCGGGACGGTCTATGGCTACACCTTC.

The V and J genes are TRBV4-3 and TRBJ1-3; D gene ambiguous. The V end lost 0 bases, the J end lost 0 bases, and 12 bases lay between the germline ends. The CDR3 runs 17 residues. Germline CDR1 LGHNA, CDR2 YSLEER. CDR3: CASSQEQFGGSGNTIYF. CDR3 DNA: TGCGCCAGCAGCCAAGAGCAATTCGGCGGCTCTGGAAACACCATATATTTT.

DNA for the CDR3: TGTGCCACCGGACAGGAAGGGGCGCTGACCCAGTACTTC. Translated: CATGQEGALTQYF. This chain links TRBV10-3 with TRBJ2-5, with TRBD1 matching over 7 bases. V shed 10 bases and J 7 bases; nucleotides not matched to a gene: 12. CDR1 is ENHRY, CDR2 SYGVKD, per germline. This CDR3 contains 13 residues.

The rearrangement links TRBV5-1 to TRBJ2-3, with 7 bases aligning to TRBD1. The ends lost 4 bases at V and 2 bases at J; junction bases unmatched: 7. The CDR3 consists of 15 residues. Germline V CDR1 and CDR2: SGHRS, YFSETQ. CDR3: CASSDRDSLTDTQYF. CDR3 coding DNA: TGCGCCAGCAGCGACCGGGACAGCCTCACAGATACGCAGTATTTT.

The chain uses TRBV29-1 and TRBJ1-1; TRBD1 matches 8 bases. The ends lost 6 bases at V and 1 base at J; junction bases unmatched: 7. The CDR3 runs 14 residues. Looked up from germline, CDR1 is SQVTM and CDR2 is ANQGSEA. CDR3 sequence reads: CSVETGTGNTEAFF. CDR3 in DNA: TGCAGCGTAGAAACCGGGACAGGGAACACTGAAGCTTTCTTT.

This clonotype was detected ten times or more. This sequence joins TRBV15 and TRBJ2-3; possibly TRBD1 or TRBD2 for D (5 bases each). The CDR3 spans 15 residues. CDR1 is LNHNV and CDR2 is YYDKDF in the germline V gene (reference sequence). V lost 0 bases to trimming and J lost 2 bases, with 9 bases between them. Here the CDR3 reads CATSRDWGSTDTQYF. The CDR3 DNA follows: TGTGCCACCAGCAGAGATTGGGGGTCCACAGATACGCAGTATTTT.

The chain has TRBV28 and TRBJ2-1; TRBD1 matches at 7 bases. The better agreement between TRBJ2-7 and the DNA end casts doubt on the J call. CDR1 is MDHEN, CDR2 SYDVKM, per germline. CDR3 length: 15 amino acids. As DNA, the CDR3 is TGTGCCAGCAGCCGCCGGGGACAGAATTACAATGAGCAGTACTTC. Translating gives CASSRRGQNYNEQYF.